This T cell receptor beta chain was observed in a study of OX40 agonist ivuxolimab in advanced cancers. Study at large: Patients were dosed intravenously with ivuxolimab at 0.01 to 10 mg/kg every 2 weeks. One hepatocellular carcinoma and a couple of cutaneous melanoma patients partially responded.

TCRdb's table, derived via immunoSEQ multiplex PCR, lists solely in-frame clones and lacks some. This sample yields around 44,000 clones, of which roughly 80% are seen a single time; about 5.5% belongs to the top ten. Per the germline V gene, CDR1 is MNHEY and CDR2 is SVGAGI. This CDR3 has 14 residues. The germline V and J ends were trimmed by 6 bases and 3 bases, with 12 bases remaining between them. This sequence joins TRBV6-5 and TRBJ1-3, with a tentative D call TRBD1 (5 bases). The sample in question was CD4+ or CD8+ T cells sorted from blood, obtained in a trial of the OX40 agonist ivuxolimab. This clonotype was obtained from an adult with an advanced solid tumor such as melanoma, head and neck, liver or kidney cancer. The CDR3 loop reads CASSPRGFGNTIYF. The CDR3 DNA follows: TGTGCCAGCAGCCCGCGGGGCTTTGGAAACACCATATATTTT.